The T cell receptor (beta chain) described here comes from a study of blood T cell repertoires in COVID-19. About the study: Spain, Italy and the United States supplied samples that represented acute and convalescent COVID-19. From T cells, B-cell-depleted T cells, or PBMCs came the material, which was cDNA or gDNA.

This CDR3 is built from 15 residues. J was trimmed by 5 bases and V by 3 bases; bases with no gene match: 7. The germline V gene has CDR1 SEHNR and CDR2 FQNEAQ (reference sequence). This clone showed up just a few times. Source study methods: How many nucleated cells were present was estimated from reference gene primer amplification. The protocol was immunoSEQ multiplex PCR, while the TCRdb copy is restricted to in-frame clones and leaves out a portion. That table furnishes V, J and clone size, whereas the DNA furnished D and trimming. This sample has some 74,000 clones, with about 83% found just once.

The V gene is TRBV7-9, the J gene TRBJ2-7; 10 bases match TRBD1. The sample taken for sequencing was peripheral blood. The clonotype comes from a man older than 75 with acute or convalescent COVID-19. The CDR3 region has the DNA TGTGCCAGCAGCTTGACAGGGGGCAAAGGGAACGAGCAGTACTTC. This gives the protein CASSLTGGKGNEQYF. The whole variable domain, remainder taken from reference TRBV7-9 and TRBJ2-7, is DTGVSQNPRHKITKRGQNVTFRCDPISEHNRLYWYRQTLGQGPEFLTYFQNEAQLEKSRLLSDRFSAERPKGSFSTLEIQRTEQGDSAMYLCASSLTGGKGNEQYFGPGTRLTVT.